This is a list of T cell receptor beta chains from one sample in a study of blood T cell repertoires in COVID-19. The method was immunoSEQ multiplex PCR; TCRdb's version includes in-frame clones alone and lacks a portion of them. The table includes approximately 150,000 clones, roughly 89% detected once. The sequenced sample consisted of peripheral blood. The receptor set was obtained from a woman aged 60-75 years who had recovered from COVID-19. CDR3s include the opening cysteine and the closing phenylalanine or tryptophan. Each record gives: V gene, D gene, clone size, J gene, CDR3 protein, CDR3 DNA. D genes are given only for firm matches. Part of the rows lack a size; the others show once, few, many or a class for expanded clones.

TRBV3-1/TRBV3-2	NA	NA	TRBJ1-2	CASSQGGYGYTF	TGTGCCAGCAGCCAAGGCGGCTATGGCTACACCTTC
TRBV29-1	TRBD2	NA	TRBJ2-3	CSVVGGSTDTQYF	TGCAGCGTTGTGGGGGGGAGCACAGATACGCAGTATTTT
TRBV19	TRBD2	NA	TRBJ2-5	CASSIGSGGETQYF	TGTGCCAGTAGTATCGGTAGCGGGGGGGAGACCCAGTACTTC
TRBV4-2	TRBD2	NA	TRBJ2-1	CASSQDLLAGGPYEQFF	TGTGCCAGCAGCCAAGACCTCCTAGCGGGGGGGCCCTATGAGCAGTTCTTC
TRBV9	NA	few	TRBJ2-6	CASSVDGGSSGANVLTF	TGTGCCAGCAGCGTAGACGGTGGTTCGTCGGGGGCCAACGTCCTGACTTTC
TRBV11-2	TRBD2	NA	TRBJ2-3	CASTPGLAGDTQYF	TGTGCCAGCACCCCGGGACTAGCGGGAGATACGCAGTATTTT
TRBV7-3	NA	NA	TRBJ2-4	CASSLGPEGNIQYF	TGTGCCAGCAGCCTCGGTCCAGAGGGAAACATTCAGTACTTC
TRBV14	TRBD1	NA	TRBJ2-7	CASSQVQGAEQYF	TGTGCCAGCAGCCAAGTTCAGGGGGCCGAGCAGTACTTC
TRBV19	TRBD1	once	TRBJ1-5	CASSRDRSYQPQHF	TGTGCCAGTAGTCGGGACAGGTCATATCAGCCCCAGCATTTT
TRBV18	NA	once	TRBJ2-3	CASSLLDTSTDTQYF	TGTGCCAGCTCCCTTCTCGATACTAGCACAGATACGCAGTATTTT
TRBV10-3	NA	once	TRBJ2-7	CAISGQGEVGEQYF	TGTGCCATCAGTGGTCAGGGGGAGGTCGGCGAGCAGTACTTC
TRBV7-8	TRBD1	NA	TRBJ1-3	CASRKSGTGSSSGNTIYF	TGTGCCAGCAGGAAATCCGGGACAGGGAGCTCCTCTGGAAACACCATATATTTT
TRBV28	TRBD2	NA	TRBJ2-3	CASSPTSGGGTDTQYF	TGTGCCAGCAGCCCGACTAGCGGGGGTGGCACAGATACGCAGTATTTT
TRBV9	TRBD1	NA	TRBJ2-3	CASSERQGIPNSTDTQYF	TGTGCCAGCAGCGAAAGACAGGGAATCCCAAATAGCACAGATACGCAGTATTTT
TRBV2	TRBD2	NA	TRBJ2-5	CASSLLAGGYQETQYF	TGTGCCAGCAGCTTACTAGCGGGCGGGTACCAAGAGACCCAGTACTTC
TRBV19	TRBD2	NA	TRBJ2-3	CASSKGLAGGRSTDTQYF	TGTGCCAGTAGTAAGGGACTAGCGGGGGGCCGTAGCACAGATACGCAGTATTTT
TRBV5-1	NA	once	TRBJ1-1	CASRSTGRGGEAFF	TGCGCCAGCAGATCGACAGGCCGCGGAGGTGAGGCTTTCTTT
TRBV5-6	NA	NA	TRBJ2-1	CASSTRDSQFF	TGTGCCAGCAGCACCCGGGACTCCCAGTTCTTC
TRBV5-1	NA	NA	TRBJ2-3	CASSLGQSSTDTQYF	TGCGCCAGCAGCTTGGGGCAATCTAGCACAGATACGCAGTATTTT
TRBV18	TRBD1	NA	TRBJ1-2	CASSPTGGSDGYTF	TGTGCCAGCTCACCCACAGGGGGCTCCGATGGCTACACCTTC
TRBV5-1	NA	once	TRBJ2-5	CASSLDGGETQYF	TGCGCCAGCAGCTTGGACGGCGGGGAGACCCAGTACTTC
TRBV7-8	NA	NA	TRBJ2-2	CASSFPGGINTGELFF	TGTGCCAGCAGCTTCCCCGGAGGTATAAACACCGGGGAGCTGTTTTTT
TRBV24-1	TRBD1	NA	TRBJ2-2	CATSAETGTNTGELFF	TGTGCCACCAGTGCTGAGACAGGGACGAACACCGGGGAGCTGTTTTTT
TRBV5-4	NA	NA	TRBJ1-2	CASSPGGVRAGIYGYTF	TGTGCCAGCAGCCCGGGCGGCGTCCGCGCCGGGATATATGGCTACACCTTC
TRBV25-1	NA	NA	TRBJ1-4	CASSEWSNGVEKLFF	TGTGCCAGCAGTGAATGGTCGAACGGGGTTGAAAAACTGTTTTTT
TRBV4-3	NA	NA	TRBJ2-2	CASSQVSAGGTGELFF	TGCGCCAGCAGCCAAGTGTCGGCAGGGGGGACCGGGGAGCTGTTTTTT
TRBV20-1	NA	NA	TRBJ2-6	CSASGRAGANVLTF	TGCAGTGCTAGTGGCAGGGCAGGGGCCAACGTCCTGACTTTC
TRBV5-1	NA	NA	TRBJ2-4	CASSQKTVENIQYF	TGCGCCAGCAGCCAGAAGACAGTTGAAAACATTCAGTACTTC
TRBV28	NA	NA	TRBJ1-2	CASSFLGRGTYGYTF	TGTGCCAGCAGTTTTTTAGGCAGGGGAACCTATGGCTACACCTTC
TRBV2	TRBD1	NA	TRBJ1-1	CASSQQGALAEAFF	TGTGCCAGCAGCCAACAGGGGGCATTGGCTGAAGCTTTCTTT
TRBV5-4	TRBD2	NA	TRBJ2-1	CASSPTTSGGGNYNEQFF	TGTGCCAGCAGTCCAACTACTAGCGGGGGAGGGAACTACAATGAGCAGTTCTTC
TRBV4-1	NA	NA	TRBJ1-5	CASSQDRGGHQPQHF	TGCGCCAGCAGCCAAGATCGTGGCGGTCATCAGCCCCAGCATTTT
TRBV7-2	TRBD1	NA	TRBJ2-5	CASSSDRVETQYF	TGTGCCAGCAGCTCCGACAGGGTGGAGACCCAGTACTTC
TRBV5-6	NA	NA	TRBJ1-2	CASSPGYYGYTF	TGTGCCAGCAGCCCAGGGTACTATGGCTACACCTTC
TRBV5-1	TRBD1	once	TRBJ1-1	CASSSGGGVNTEAFF	TGCGCCAGCAGCTCAGGGGGCGGGGTGAACACTGAAGCTTTCTTT
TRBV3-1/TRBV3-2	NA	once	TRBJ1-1	CASSLSTGTNTEAFF	TGTGCCAGCAGCCTTTCTACAGGGACGAACACTGAAGCTTTCTTT
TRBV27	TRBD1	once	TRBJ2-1	CATRGGDSYNEQFF	TGTGCCACTAGAGGGGGCGACTCCTACAATGAGCAGTTCTTC
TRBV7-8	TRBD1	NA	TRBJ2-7	CASSNGQGGEQYF	TGTGCCAGCAGCAATGGACAGGGCGGCGAGCAGTACTTC
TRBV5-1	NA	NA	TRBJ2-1	CASSLAEGGSYNEQFF	TGCGCCAGCAGCTTGGCCGAAGGGGGCTCCTACAATGAGCAGTTCTTC
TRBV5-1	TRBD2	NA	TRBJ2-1	CASSLSPSGGYNEQFF	TGCGCCAGCAGCTTGTCCCCTAGCGGGGGGTACAATGAGCAGTTCTTC
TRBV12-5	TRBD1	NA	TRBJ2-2	CASGQTQGSAGELFF	TGTGCTAGTGGACAAACACAGGGGTCGGCCGGGGAGCTGTTTTTT
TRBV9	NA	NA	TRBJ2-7	CASSPLGSAGSYEQYF	TGTGCCAGCAGCCCCCTCGGGTCTGCCGGCTCCTACGAGCAGTACTTC
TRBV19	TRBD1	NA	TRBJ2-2	CASSLGTGGVTGELFF	TGTGCCAGTAGCCTAGGGACAGGGGGTGTTACCGGGGAGCTGTTTTTT
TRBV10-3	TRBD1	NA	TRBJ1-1	CAISPGQGTEAFF	TGTGCCATCAGCCCGGGACAGGGGACTGAAGCTTTCTTT
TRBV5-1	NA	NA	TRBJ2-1	CASSGLYYNEQFF	TGCGCCAGCAGCGGGCTGTACTACAATGAGCAGTTCTTC
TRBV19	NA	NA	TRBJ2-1	CASSVETVSYNEQFF	TGTGCCAGTAGTGTGGAGACAGTCTCCTACAATGAGCAGTTCTTC
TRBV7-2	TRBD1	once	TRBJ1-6	CASSPTLGTGVNSPLHF	TGTGCCAGCAGCCCGACACTGGGGACAGGGGTAAATTCACCCCTCCACTTT
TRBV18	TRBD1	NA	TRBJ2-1	CASSPFTQTGAWEQFF	TGTGCCAGCTCACCATTCACTCAAACAGGGGCATGGGAGCAGTTCTTC
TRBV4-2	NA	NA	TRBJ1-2	CASSQDDRLYVSGYTF	TGTGCCAGCAGCCAGGATGACAGGTTATACGTCTCTGGCTACACCTTC